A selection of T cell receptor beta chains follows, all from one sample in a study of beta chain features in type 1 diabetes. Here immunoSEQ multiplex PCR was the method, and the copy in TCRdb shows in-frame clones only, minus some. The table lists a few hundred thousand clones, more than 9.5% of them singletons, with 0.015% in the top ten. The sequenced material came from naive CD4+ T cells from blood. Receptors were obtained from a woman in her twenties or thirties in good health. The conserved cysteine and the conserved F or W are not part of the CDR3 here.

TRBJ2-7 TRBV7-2 ASSTSGLAVEQY
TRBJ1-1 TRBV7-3 ASSPKEMNTEAF
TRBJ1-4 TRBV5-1 ASRPGQGNNEKLF
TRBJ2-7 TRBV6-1 ASSEIAPVAGGHEQY
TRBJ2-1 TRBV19 ASSGVAGRAYNEQF
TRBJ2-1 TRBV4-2 ASSQGAGGLFYNEQF
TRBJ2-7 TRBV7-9 AGALGKSGTDEQY
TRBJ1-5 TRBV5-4 ASSLVPGNQPQH
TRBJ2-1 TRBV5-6 ASLKDRGLIGNEQF
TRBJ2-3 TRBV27 ASSSRVNAGLDTQY
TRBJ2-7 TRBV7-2 ASSLTGEVQYEQY
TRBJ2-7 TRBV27 ASSLLVYEQY
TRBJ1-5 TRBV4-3 ASSQREGGGQPQH
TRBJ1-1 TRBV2 ASRPTGATEAF
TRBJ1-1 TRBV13 ASSLLQINTEAF
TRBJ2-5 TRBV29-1 SGYLTGEETQY
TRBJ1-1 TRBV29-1 SVVFYSFTEAF
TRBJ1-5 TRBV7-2 ASSKTGWGNQPQH
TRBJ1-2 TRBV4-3 ASSPIQNYGYT
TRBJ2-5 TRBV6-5 ASSYGAGGGMGTQY
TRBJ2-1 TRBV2 ASSEQEAGLILEQF
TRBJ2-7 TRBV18 ASSPVGTSATYEQY
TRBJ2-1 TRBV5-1 ASSFMGGSYNEQF
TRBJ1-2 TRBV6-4 ASSERQGNYGYT
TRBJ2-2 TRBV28 ASGGGDNTGELF
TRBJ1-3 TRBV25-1 ASSLKATIY
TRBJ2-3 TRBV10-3 AISESGGDADTQY
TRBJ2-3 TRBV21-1 ASSKRRGSGTDTQY
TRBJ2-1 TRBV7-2 ASTIIQGVSYNEQF
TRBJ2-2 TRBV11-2 ASSRPSSALNTGELF
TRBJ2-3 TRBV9 ASSVASGSVDTQY
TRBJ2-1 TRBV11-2 ASGTSRTEEQF
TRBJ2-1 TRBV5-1 ASSLLGQYYNEQF
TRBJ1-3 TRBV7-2 ASSVLGQGDTIY
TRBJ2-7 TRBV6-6 ASSLTSGVYEQY
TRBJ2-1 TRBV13 ASSLESGLAGTYNEQF
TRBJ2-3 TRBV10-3 AISESPGTDTQY
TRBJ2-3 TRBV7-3 ASSYTSGDTQY
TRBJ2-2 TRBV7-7 ASSADSLSTTGELF
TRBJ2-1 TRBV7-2 ASSLVAGSSYNEQF
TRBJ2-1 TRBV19 ASIRDTGGEQF